A selection of T cell receptor beta chains follows, all from one sample in a study of regulatory T cells in long-lasting Graves disease. TCRdb re-called the multiplex PCR reads through MiXCR, storing one row per CDR3 protein. The sample holds some 240,000 distinct CDR3 sequences, roughly a fifth seen once. This sample also appeared in a second study, on T cells in Graves' hyperthyroidism and ophthalmopathy.

The source was peripheral blood mononuclear cells (PBMCs), collected at new diagnosis, from a patient treated with antithyroid drugs. All receptors come from a woman aged 25 to 39 with Graves disease. Both conserved end residues are part of each CDR3. Fields, in order: V gene, J gene, D gene, clone size, CDR3 protein, CDR3 DNA. The D gene is left open where the match is weak. Clone size appears in some rows only: once, few, many, or a class for an expanded clone.

V gene: TRBV24-1; J gene: TRBJ2-1; D gene: NA; clone size: few; CDR3 protein: CATSAASYNEQFF; CDR3 DNA: TGTGCCACCAGTGCGGCGAGCTACAATGAGCAGTTCTTC
V gene: TRBV5-6; J gene: TRBJ2-5; D gene: TRBD1; clone size: few; CDR3 protein: CASSLQGQGYQETQYF; CDR3 DNA: TGTGCCAGCAGCTTGCAGGGACAGGGGTATCAAGAGACCCAGTACTTC
V gene: TRBV20-1; J gene: TRBJ2-7; D gene: TRBD1; clone size: many; CDR3 protein: CSARGGTGRSEQYF; CDR3 DNA: TGCAGTGCTAGAGGGGGGACAGGGCGTTCCGAGCAGTACTTC
V gene: TRBV20-1; J gene: TRBJ2-3; D gene: TRBD1; clone size: NA; CDR3 protein: CSASRGQGLPDTQYF; CDR3 DNA: TGCAGTGCTAGCCGGGGACAGGGCCTTCCAGATACGCAGTATTTT
V gene: TRBV5-1; J gene: TRBJ2-3; D gene: NA; clone size: many; CDR3 protein: CASSYGVGDGDTQYF; CDR3 DNA: TGCGCCAGCAGCTATGGGGTAGGGGACGGAGATACGCAGTATTTT
V gene: TRBV20-1; J gene: TRBJ2-5; D gene: TRBD1; clone size: NA; CDR3 protein: CSAKRLGQQETQYF; CDR3 DNA: TGCAGTGCAAAGAGGTTGGGACAGCAAGAGACCCAGTACTTC
V gene: TRBV27; J gene: TRBJ2-3; D gene: NA; clone size: many; CDR3 protein: CASRSRRTDTQYF; CDR3 DNA: TGTGCCAGCAGGTCTAGACGCACAGATACGCAGTATTTT
V gene: TRBV9; J gene: TRBJ1-1; D gene: NA; clone size: many; CDR3 protein: CASSIQTGGNTEAFF; CDR3 DNA: TGTGCCAGCAGCATTCAGACGGGGGGAAACACTGAAGCTTTCTTT
V gene: TRBV28; J gene: TRBJ2-7; D gene: TRBD1; clone size: many; CDR3 protein: CASSLDLRTGGSYEQYF; CDR3 DNA: TGTGCCAGCAGCCTAGATCTTCGGACAGGGGGCTCGTACGAGCAGTACTTC
V gene: TRBV3-1; J gene: TRBJ1-2; D gene: NA; clone size: many; CDR3 protein: CASSQEVAGASYGYTF; CDR3 DNA: TGTGCCAGCAGCCAAGAGGTAGCAGGGGCCTCCTATGGCTACACCTTC
V gene: TRBV2; J gene: TRBJ1-2; D gene: NA; clone size: many; CDR3 protein: CASSPVGDYGYTF; CDR3 DNA: TGTGCCAGCAGCCCGGTGGGGGACTATGGCTACACCTTC
V gene: TRBV30; J gene: TRBJ1-5; D gene: NA; clone size: many; CDR3 protein: CAWSVGGREPQHF; CDR3 DNA: TGTGCCTGGAGTGTCGGGGGTCGGGAGCCCCAGCATTTT
V gene: TRBV11-2; J gene: TRBJ2-1; D gene: NA; clone size: many; CDR3 protein: CASSLTPLAGQFF; CDR3 DNA: TGTGCCAGCAGCTTAACCCCTCTTGCGGGGCAGTTCTTC
V gene: TRBV19; J gene: TRBJ2-2; D gene: TRBD1; clone size: many; CDR3 protein: CASSPRDRGHTGELFF; CDR3 DNA: TGTGCCAGTAGTCCCCGGGACAGGGGGCACACCGGGGAGCTGTTTTTT
V gene: TRBV7-2; J gene: TRBJ1-5; D gene: NA; clone size: many; CDR3 protein: CASSLVAGNQPQHF; CDR3 DNA: TGTGCCAGCAGCTTAGTGGCGGGGAACCAGCCCCAGCATTTT
V gene: TRBV11-2; J gene: TRBJ2-3; D gene: NA; clone size: NA; CDR3 protein: CASSHAQGRGDRHTDTQYF; CDR3 DNA: TGTGCCAGCAGCCACGCGCAGGGTCGGGGGGACAGGCACACAGATACGCAGTATTTT
V gene: TRBV12-3/TRBV12-4; J gene: TRBJ2-5; D gene: TRBD2; clone size: many; CDR3 protein: CASKTGTSNQETQYF; CDR3 DNA: TGTGCCAGCAAAACCGGGACTAGCAACCAAGAGACCCAGTACTTC
V gene: TRBV12-3/TRBV12-4; J gene: TRBJ2-3; D gene: TRBD2; clone size: NA; CDR3 protein: CASSLVSGSVNTQYF; CDR3 DNA: TGTGCCAGCAGTTTAGTTAGCGGGAGTGTAAATACGCAGTATTTT
V gene: TRBV11-3; J gene: TRBJ2-3; D gene: NA; clone size: many; CDR3 protein: CASSSDLLASPDTQYF; CDR3 DNA: TGTGCCAGCAGCTCCGATTTGCTAGCGAGCCCAGATACGCAGTATTTT
V gene: TRBV27; J gene: TRBJ1-4; D gene: NA; clone size: many; CDR3 protein: CASTWGHLGEKLFF; CDR3 DNA: TGTGCCAGCACTTGGGGGCATCTTGGTGAAAAACTGTTTTTT
V gene: TRBV6-5; J gene: TRBJ1-1; D gene: NA; clone size: many; CDR3 protein: CASSSTGRMNTEAFF; CDR3 DNA: TGTGCCAGCAGTTCGACAGGAAGAATGAACACTGAAGCTTTCTTT
V gene: TRBV2; J gene: TRBJ1-5; D gene: NA; clone size: many; CDR3 protein: CASSLGGHSNQPQHF; CDR3 DNA: TGTGCCAGCAGCCTAGGGGGGCATAGCAATCAGCCCCAGCATTTT
V gene: TRBV6-1; J gene: TRBJ2-1; D gene: TRBD2; clone size: NA; CDR3 protein: CASSGGGVLYNEQFF; CDR3 DNA: TGTGCCAGCAGCGGGGGGGGCGTCCTCTACAATGAGCAGTTCTTC
V gene: TRBV27; J gene: TRBJ1-1; D gene: TRBD1; clone size: NA; CDR3 protein: CASSLKWGQLNTEAFF; CDR3 DNA: TGTGCCAGCAGCCTGAAATGGGGACAGTTGAACACTGAAGCTTTCTTT
V gene: TRBV9; J gene: TRBJ2-1; D gene: TRBD1; clone size: few; CDR3 protein: CASSGRQGAYNEQFF; CDR3 DNA: TGTGCCAGCAGCGGGAGACAGGGGGCTTACAATGAGCAGTTCTTC
V gene: TRBV20-1; J gene: TRBJ2-1; D gene: TRBD2; clone size: few; CDR3 protein: CSAREPSGRAGEQFF; CDR3 DNA: TGCAGTGCTAGAGAACCTAGCGGGAGGGCCGGTGAGCAGTTCTTC
V gene: TRBV12-3/TRBV12-4; J gene: TRBJ2-1; D gene: NA; clone size: many; CDR3 protein: CASSLGGGSYNEQFF; CDR3 DNA: TGTGCCAGCAGTTTGGGGGGCGGCTCCTACAATGAGCAGTTCTTC
V gene: TRBV3-1; J gene: TRBJ1-2; D gene: NA; clone size: many; CDR3 protein: CASSRGADYYGYTF; CDR3 DNA: TGTGCCAGCAGCCGAGGAGCAGACTACTATGGCTACACCTTC
V gene: TRBV5-1; J gene: TRBJ1-6; D gene: NA; clone size: many; CDR3 protein: CASSLAGPIYSPLHF; CDR3 DNA: TGCGCCAGCAGCTTGGCAGGGCCCATATATTCACCCCTCCACTTT